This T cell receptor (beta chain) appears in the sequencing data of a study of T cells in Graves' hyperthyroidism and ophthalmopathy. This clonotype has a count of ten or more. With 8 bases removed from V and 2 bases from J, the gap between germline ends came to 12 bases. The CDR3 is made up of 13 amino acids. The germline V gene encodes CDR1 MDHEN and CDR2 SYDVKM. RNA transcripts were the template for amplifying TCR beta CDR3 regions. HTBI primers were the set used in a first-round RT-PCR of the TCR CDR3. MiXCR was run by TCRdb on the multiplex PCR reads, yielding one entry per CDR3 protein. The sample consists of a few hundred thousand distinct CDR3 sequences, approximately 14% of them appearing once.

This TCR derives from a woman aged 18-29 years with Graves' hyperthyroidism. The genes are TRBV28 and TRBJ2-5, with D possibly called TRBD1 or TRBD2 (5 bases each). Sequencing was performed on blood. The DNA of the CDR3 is TGTGCCAGCGGGGGTTATGGGCAAGAGACCCAGTACTTC. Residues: CASGGYGQETQYF.